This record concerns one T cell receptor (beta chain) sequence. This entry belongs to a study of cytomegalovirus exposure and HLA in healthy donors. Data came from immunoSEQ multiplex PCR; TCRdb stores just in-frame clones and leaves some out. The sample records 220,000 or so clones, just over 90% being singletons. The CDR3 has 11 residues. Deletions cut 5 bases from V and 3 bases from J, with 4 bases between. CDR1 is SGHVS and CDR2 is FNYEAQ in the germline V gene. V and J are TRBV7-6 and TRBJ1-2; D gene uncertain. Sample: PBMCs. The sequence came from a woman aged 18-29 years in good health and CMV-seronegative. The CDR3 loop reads CASSPDYGYTF. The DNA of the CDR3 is TGTGCCAGCAGCCCGGACTATGGCTACACCTTC.